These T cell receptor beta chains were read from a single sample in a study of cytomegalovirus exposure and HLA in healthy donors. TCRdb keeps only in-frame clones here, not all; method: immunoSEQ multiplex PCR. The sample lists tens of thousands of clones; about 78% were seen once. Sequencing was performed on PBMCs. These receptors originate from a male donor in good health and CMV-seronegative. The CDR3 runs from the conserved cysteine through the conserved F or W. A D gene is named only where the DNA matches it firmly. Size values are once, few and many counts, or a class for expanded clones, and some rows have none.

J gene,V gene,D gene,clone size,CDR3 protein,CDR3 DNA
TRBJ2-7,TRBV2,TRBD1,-,CASSSDRGFNEQYF,TGTGCCAGCAGCTCAGACAGGGGTTTTAACGAGCAGTACTTC
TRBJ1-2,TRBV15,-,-,CATSRDRGLDGYTF,TGTGCCACCAGCAGAGATCGGGGACTCGATGGCTACACCTTC
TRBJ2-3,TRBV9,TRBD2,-,CASSVGSGRAGDTQYF,TGTGCCAGCAGCGTAGGTTCCGGGAGGGCAGGAGATACGCAGTATTTT
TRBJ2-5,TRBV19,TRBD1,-,CASGGQALQETQYF,TGTGCCAGTGGGGGACAGGCACTGCAAGAGACCCAGTACTTC
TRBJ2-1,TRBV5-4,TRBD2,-,CASSLGSGGAFHEQFF,TGTGCCAGCAGCTTGGGATCGGGGGGAGCCTTCCATGAGCAGTTCTTC
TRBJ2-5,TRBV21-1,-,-,CASSKEGDRGWAQYF,TGTGCCAGCAGCAAAGAGGGGGACAGGGGGTGGGCCCAGTACTTC
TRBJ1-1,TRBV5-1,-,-,CASSPFSLRNTEAFF,TGCGCCAGCAGCCCGTTTTCACTGAGGAACACTGAAGCTTTCTTT
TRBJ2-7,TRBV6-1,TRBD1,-,CASSEYTGQTYEQYF,TGTGCCAGCAGTGAATATACGGGACAGACCTACGAGCAGTACTTC
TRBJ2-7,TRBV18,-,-,CASSPNRESEQYF,TGTGCCAGCTCACCGAACAGGGAGTCCGAGCAGTACTTC
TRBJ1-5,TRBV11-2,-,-,CASSLDISGPQSQHF,TGTGCCAGCAGCTTAGATATTAGCGGGCCTCAATCCCAGCATTTT
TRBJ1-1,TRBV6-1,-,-,CASTSGNTEAFF,TGTGCCAGCACATCAGGGAACACTGAAGCTTTCTTT
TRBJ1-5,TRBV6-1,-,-,CASSEGQLSGNQPQHF,TGTGCCAGCAGTGAAGGTCAGTTAAGCGGCAATCAGCCCCAGCATTTT
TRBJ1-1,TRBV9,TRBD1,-,CASSADRGLVTEAFF,TGTGCCAGCAGCGCGGACAGGGGGCTTGTCACTGAAGCTTTCTTT
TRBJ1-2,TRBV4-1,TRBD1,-,CASNQDGTGVIIGGYTF,TGCGCCAGCAACCAAGACGGAACAGGGGTAATAATTGGGGGCTACACCTTC
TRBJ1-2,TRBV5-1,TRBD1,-,CASSLKTGSGYTF,TGCGCCAGCAGCCTAAAGACAGGGTCTGGCTACACCTTC
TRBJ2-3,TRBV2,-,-,CASSPGGATQYF,TGTGCCAGCAGCCCAGGAGGGGCTACGCAGTATTTT
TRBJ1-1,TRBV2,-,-,CASSESRGANTEAFF,TGTGCCAGCAGTGAGTCGCGGGGAGCGAACACTGAAGCTTTCTTT
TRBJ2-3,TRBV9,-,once,CASSAGGASTDTQYF,TGTGCCAGCAGCGCAGGCGGGGCGAGCACAGATACGCAGTATTTT
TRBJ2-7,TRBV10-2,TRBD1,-,CASSNTGDEQYF,TGCGCCAGCAGTAATACAGGGGACGAGCAGTACTTC
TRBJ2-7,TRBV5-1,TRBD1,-,CASGRIPGQGAPEQYF,TGCGCCAGCGGTCGAATACCCGGACAGGGAGCTCCCGAGCAGTACTTC
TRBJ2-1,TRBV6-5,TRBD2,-,CASRTSGWDEQFF,TGTGCCAGCAGGACTAGCGGTTGGGATGAGCAGTTCTTC
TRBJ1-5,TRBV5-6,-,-,CASSSGQLNQPQHF,TGTGCCAGCAGCTCAGGACAGCTGAATCAGCCCCAGCATTTT
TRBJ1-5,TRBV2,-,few,CASTSNAGNQPQHF,TGTGCCAGCACGTCAAACGCGGGCAATCAGCCCCAGCATTTT
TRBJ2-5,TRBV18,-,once,CASSPLQGGEETQYF,TGTGCCAGCTCACCGTTACAAGGAGGGGAAGAGACCCAGTACTTC
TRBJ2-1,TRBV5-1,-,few,CASSLAGSDEQFF,TGCGCCAGCAGCTTGGCCGGGTCGGATGAGCAGTTCTTC
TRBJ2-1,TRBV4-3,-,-,CASSQGARGYNEQFF,TGCGCCAGCAGCCAAGGCGCCAGGGGATACAATGAGCAGTTCTTC
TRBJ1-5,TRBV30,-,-,CAWSVGQGYDQPQNF,TGTGCCTGGAGTGTAGGGCAGGGGTACGATCAGCCCCAGAATTTT
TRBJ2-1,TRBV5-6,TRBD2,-,CASRPGLGGNEQFF,TGTGCCAGCAGACCTGGACTAGGAGGGAATGAGCAGTTCTTC